Sequencing of this T cell receptor (beta chain) was carried out in a study of regulatory T cells in long-lasting Graves disease. Described time point: newly diagnosed GD, antithyroid drugs for less than 3 months. Researchers made the TCR library from RNA that was extracted from PBMCs. With iRepertoire HTBI primers and Arm-PCR of CDR3 regions, TCR beta libraries were built. TCRdb used MiXCR to reprocess the multiplex PCR reads, holding one entry per CDR3 protein. The sample records a few hundred thousand distinct CDR3 sequences, roughly 15% being singletons. The ends were cut back, 0 bases at V and 3 bases at J, with 26 bases in the middle. Germline V CDR1 and CDR2: DFQATT, SNEGSKA (reference sequence). This CDR3 has 19 amino acids. There are many counts of this clonotype. These same data were also listed under a study on T cells in Graves' hyperthyroidism and ophthalmopathy.

This chain connects TRBV20-1 to TRBJ1-1, with TRBD1 as a possible D gene (5 bases). The TCR was taken from a woman between 18 and 29 years old with Graves disease. This specimen was peripheral blood mononuclear cells (PBMCs), taken at new diagnosis, from a patient treated with antithyroid drugs. For the CDR3, the DNA is TGCAGTGCTAGAGATCGGGTTTTAGGGGCCGCTTTCGTGGACACTGAAGCTTTCTTT. Protein product: CSARDRVLGAAFVDTEAFF.